This TCR beta chain is drawn from a study of cytomegalovirus exposure and HLA in healthy donors. V was trimmed by 5 bases and J by 7 bases, leaving 20 bases between them. CDR1 is SEHNR and CDR2 is FQNEAQ in the germline V gene (reference sequence). The CDR3 is 16 amino acids. The study ran its PCR with 60 Vbeta and 13 Jbeta primers. The data were produced by immunoSEQ multiplex PCR, yet TCRdb's version contains in-frame clones alone and is incomplete. The sample contains 200,000 to 250,000 clones, approximately 82% of which appear only once. With respect to this clone: As yet, its antigen is unknown.

Points from the study as a whole: Sequencing likely generated an artifact that appeared as a cluster of highly shared sequence variants.

The V and J genes are TRBV7-9 and TRBJ2-2; possibly TRBD2 for D (7 bases). The sample comprised PBMCs. This TCR was sampled from a woman aged 40 to 50 in good health and CMV-seronegative. The DNA for the CDR3 is TGTGCCAGCAGCATGGTTGCGGGGGCCCCAGGCGGGGAGCTGTTTTTT. It translates to CASSMVAGAPGGELFF.